This T cell receptor beta chain emerged from a study of cytomegalovirus exposure and HLA in healthy donors. The wider study: Samples from HLA-typed donors yielded around 79 million unique TCRs in an early data release.

V lost 0 bases, J lost 0 bases, and 15 bases lay in between. The germline CDR1 and CDR2 sequences are GTSNPN and SVGIG (reference sequence). This CDR3 is 17 amino acids long. PCR employed 60 Vbeta and 13 Jbeta primers. Authors' data handling: In a later analysis, of some 80 million unique beta chains, about 11 million appeared in at least two donors. Produced via immunoSEQ multiplex PCR; TCRdb's table is partial and in-frame only. V, J and clone size reflect that table, while D and trimming were determined from the DNA. This sample carries 130,000 or so clones, approximately 61% of them seen once, and the ten largest clones take about 2.6%. General observations from the study: Later on, an analysis tied 15,000 to 20,000 TCR beta sequences to HLA alleles at 0.05 false discovery rate. Testing in vitro showed a few CMV-associated chains specific for CMV antigens.

As concerns this clone: What it binds is not known.

V and J are TRBV30 and TRBJ1-3; D uncertain. This clonotype was sampled from a middle-aged woman in good health and CMV-seronegative. The specimen was PBMCs. The CDR3 loop is CAWSVSRIPSSGNTIYF. The DNA for the CDR3 is TGTGCCTGGAGTGTTTCCAGGATTCCTTCCTCTGGAAACACCATATATTTT.